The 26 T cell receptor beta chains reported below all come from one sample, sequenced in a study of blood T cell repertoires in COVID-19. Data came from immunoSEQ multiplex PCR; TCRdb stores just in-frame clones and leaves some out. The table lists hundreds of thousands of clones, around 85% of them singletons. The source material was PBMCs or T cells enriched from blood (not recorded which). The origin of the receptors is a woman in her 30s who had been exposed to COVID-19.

The CDR3 bases are TGTGCCAGTACCCCGACAGGGCTGGCAGATACGCAGTATTTT. This encodes CASTPTGLADTQYF. V and J are TRBV19 and TRBJ2-3; 7 bases fit TRBD1. V shed 7 bases, J shed 4 bases, and the junction held 8 bases outside the gene matches. The CDR3 is made up of 14 amino acids. Germline assignment: CDR1 LNHDA and CDR2 SQIVND (reference sequence).

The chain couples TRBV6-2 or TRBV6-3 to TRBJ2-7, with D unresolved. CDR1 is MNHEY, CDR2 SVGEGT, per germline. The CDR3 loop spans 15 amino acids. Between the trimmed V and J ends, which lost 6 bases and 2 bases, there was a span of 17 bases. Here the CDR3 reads CASSPRLTATYEQYF. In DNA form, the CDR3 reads TGTGCCAGCAGCCCCAGATTAACAGCTACCTACGAGCAGTACTTC.

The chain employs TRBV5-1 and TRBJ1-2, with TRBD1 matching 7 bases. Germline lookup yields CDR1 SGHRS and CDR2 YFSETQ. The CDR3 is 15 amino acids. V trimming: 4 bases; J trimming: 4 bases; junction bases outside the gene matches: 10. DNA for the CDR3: TGCGCCAGCAGCCCAGGGGGTGGAGGAGTCTATGGCTACACCTTC. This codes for CASSPGGGGVYGYTF.

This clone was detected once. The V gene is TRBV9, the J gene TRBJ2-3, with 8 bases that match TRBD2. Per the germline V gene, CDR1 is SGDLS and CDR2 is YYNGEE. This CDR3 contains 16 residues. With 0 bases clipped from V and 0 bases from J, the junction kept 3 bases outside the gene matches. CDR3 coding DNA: TGTGCCAGCAGCGTAGGCCCTAGCGGGAGCACAGATACGCAGTATTTT. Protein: CASSVGPSGSTDTQYF.

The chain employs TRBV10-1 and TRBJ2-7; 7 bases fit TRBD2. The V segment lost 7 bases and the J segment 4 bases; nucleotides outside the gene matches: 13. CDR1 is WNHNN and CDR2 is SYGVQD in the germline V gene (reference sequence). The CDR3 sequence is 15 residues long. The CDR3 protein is CASKIPAGPKYEQYF. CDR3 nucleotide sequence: TGCGCCAGCAAAATCCCAGCGGGGCCTAAATACGAGCAGTACTTC.

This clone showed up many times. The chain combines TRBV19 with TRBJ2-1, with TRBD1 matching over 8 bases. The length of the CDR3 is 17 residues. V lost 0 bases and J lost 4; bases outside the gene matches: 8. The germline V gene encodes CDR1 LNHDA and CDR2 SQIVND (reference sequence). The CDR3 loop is CASSIDHATGAYNEQFF. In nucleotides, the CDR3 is TGTGCCAGTAGTATAGATCACGCGACAGGGGCGTACAATGAGCAGTTCTTC.

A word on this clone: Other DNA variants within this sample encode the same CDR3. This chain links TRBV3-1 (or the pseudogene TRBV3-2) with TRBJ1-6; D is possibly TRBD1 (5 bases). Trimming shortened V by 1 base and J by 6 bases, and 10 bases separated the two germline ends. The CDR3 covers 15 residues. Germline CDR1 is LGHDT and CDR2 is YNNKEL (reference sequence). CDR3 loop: CASSQGQGGNSPLHF. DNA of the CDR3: TGTGCCAGCAGCCAAGGGCAGGGAGGTAATTCACCCCTCCACTTT.

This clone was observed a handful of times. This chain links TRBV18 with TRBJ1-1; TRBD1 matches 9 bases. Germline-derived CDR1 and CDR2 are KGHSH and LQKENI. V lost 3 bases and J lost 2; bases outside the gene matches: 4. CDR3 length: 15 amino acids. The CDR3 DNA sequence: TGTGCCAGCTCACCTTGGGACAGGGATAACACTGAAGCTTTCTTT. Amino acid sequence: CASSPWDRDNTEAFF.

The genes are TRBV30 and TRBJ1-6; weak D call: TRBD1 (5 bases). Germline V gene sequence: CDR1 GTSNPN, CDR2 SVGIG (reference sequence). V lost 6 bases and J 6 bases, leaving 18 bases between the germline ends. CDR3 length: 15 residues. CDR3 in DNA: TGTGCCTGTACCCATTTCGGGGGATCTAATTCACCCCTCCACTTT. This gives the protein CACTHFGGSNSPLHF. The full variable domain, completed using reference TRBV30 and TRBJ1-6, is SQTIHQWPATLVQPVGSPLSLECTVEGTSNPNLYWYRQAAGRGLQLLFYSVGIGQISSEVPQNLSASRPQDRQFILSSKKLLLSDSGFYLCACTHFGGSNSPLHFGNGTRLTVT.

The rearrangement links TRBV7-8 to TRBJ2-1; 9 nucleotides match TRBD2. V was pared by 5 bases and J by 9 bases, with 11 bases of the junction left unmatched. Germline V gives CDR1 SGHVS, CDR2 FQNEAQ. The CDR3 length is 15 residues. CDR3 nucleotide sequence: TGTGCCAGCAGCGGGTTAGCGGGAGCACGGGGTGAGCAGTTCTTC. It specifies CASSGLAGARGEQFF.

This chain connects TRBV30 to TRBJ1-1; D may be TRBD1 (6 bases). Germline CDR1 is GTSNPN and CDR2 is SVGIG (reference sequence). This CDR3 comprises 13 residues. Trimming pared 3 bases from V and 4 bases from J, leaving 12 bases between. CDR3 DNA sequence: TGTGCCTGGAGGGAACAGGGATCCACTGAAGCTTTCTTT. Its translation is CAWREQGSTEAFF. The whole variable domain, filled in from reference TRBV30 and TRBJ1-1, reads SQTIHQWPATLVQPVGSPLSLECTVEGTSNPNLYWYRQAAGRGLQLLFYSVGIGQISSEVPQNLSASRPQDRQFILSSKKLLLSDSGFYLCAWREQGSTEAFFGQGTRLTVV.

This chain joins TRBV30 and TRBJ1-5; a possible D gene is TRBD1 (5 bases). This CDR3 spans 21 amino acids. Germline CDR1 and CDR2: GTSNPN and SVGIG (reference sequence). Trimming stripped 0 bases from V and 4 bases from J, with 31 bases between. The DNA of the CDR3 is TGTGCCTGGAGTGTAAGGTACCCCGTCAAGGGGATGGACGTGGGGAATCAGCCCCAGCATTTT. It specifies CAWSVRYPVKGMDVGNQPQHF.

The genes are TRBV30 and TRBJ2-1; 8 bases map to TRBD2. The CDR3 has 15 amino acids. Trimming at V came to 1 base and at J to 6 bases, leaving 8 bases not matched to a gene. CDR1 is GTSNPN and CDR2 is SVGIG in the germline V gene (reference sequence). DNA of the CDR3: TGTGCCTGGAGTGCCGGGACTAGTTCCGTCAATGAGCAGTTCTTC. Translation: CAWSAGTSSVNEQFF.

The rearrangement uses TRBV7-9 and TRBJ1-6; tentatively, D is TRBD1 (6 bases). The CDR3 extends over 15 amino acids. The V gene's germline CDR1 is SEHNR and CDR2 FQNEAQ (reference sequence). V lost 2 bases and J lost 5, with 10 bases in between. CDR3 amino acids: CASSLLAGDNSPLHF. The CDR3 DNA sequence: TGTGCCAGCAGCTTATTGGCAGGGGATAATTCACCCCTCCACTTT. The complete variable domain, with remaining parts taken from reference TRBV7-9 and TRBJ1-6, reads DTGVSQNPRHKITKRGQNVTFRCDPISEHNRLYWYRQTLGQGPEFLTYFQNEAQLEKSRLLSDRFSAERPKGSFSTLEIQRTEQGDSAMYLCASSLLAGDNSPLHFGNGTRLTVT.

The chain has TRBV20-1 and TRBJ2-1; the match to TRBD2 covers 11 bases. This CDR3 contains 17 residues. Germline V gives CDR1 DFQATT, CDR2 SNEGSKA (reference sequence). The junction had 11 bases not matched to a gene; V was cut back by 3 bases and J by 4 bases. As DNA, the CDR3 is TGCAGTGCTAGTAGTGAGCTAGCGGGAGGTCGATACAATGAGCAGTTCTTC. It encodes CSASSELAGGRYNEQFF.

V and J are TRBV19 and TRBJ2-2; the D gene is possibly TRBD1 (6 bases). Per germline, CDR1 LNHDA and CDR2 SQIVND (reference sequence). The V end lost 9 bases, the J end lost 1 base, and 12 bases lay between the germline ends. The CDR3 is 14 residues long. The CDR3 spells CASRQVLNTGELFF. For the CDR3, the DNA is TGTGCCAGCAGACAGGTCCTGAACACCGGGGAGCTGTTTTTT.

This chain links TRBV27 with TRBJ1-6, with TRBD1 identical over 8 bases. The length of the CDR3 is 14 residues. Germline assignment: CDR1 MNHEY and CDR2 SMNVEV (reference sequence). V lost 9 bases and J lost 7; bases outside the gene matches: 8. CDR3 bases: TGTGCCAGTACAGGGGGGATAGTAAATTCACCCCTCCACTTT. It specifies CASTGGIVNSPLHF.

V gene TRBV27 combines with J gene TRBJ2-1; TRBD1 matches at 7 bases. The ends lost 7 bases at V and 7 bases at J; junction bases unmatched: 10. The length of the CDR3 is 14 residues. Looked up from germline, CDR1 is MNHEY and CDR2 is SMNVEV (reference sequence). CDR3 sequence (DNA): TGTGCCAGCAATGATTCAGGGGGTAATAATGAGCAGTTCTTC. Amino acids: CASNDSGGNNEQFF.

The CDR3 coding sequence is TGTGCCAGCAGTCGCGGACAGAAGGCCTACGAGCAGTACTTC. Residues: CASSRGQKAYEQYF. The V gene is TRBV28, the J gene TRBJ2-7; weak D call: TRBD1 (6 bases). This CDR3 is 14 amino acids long. V lost 5 bases and J lost 2, with 13 bases in between. CDR1 is MDHEN and CDR2 is SYDVKM in the germline V gene.

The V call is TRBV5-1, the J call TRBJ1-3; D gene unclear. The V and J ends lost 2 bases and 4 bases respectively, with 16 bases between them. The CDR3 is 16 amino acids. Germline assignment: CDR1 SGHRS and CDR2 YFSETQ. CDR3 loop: CASSFAPGSGGNTIYF. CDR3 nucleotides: TGCGCCAGCAGCTTCGCCCCCGGGTCTGGCGGAAACACCATATATTTT.

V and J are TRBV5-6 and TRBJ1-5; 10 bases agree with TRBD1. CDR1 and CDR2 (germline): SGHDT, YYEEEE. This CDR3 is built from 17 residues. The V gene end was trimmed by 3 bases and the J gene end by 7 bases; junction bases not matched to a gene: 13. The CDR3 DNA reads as TGTGCCAGCAGCTCGGGGGACAGGGGATTTGGGGCACAGCCCCAGCATTTT. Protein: CASSSGDRGFGAQPQHF.

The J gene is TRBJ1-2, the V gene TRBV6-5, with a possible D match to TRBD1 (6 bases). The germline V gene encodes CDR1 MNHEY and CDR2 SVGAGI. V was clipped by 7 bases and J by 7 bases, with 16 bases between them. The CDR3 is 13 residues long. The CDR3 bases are TGTGCCAGCAAAGGGACAAGAGTTAGTGGCTACACCTTC. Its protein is CASKGTRVSGYTF.

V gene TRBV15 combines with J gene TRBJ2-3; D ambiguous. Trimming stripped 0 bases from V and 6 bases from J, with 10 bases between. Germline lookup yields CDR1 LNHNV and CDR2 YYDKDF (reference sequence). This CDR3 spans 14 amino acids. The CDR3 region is CATSRDLAFDTQYF. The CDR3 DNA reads TGTGCCACCAGCAGAGATCTGGCCTTTGATACGCAGTATTTT.

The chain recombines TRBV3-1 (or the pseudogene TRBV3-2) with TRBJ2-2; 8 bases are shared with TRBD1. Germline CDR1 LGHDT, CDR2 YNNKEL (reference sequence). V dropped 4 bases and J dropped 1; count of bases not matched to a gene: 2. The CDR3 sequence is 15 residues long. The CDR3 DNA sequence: TGTGCCAGCAGCCCCGGGACAGGGAACACCGGGGAGCTGTTTTTT. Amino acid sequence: CASSPGTGNTGELFF.

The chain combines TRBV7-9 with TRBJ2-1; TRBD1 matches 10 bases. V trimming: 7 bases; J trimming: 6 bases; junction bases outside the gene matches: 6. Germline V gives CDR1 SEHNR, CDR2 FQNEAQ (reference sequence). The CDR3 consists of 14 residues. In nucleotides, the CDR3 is TGTGCCAGCAATACCGGGACAGGGGTCAATGAGCAGTTCTTC. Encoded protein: CASNTGTGVNEQFF.

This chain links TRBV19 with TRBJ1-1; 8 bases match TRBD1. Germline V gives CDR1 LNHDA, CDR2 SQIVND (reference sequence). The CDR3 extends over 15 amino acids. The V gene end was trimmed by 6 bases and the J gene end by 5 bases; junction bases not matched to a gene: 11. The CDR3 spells CASSNSRQGRTEAFF. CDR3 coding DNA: TGTGCCAGTAGCAATTCCAGACAGGGGAGAACTGAAGCTTTCTTT. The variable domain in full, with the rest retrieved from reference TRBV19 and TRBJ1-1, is DGGITQSPKYLFRKEGQNVTLSCEQNLNHDAMYWYRQDPGQGLRLIYYSQIVNDFQKGDIAEGYSVSREKKESFPLTVTSAQKNPTAFYLCASSNSRQGRTEAFFGQGTRLTVV.